Presented here are 4 T cell receptor beta chains from one specimen sequenced in a study of graft-versus-host responses after intestinal transplantation. Intraepithelial lymphocytes and lamina propria lymphocytes were released through processing of graft tissue. Profiled with immunoSEQ multiplex PCR; TCRdb holds only in-frame clones, not every one. The repertoire holds 15,000 to 18,000 clones, with 74% as singletons. This material consisted of ileum tissue, taken 14 days after transplant. All receptors derive from a human patient who received an intestinal transplant, so some T cells may come from the graft donor.

This clone is medium-sized by share. The rearrangement links TRBV30 to TRBJ1-1; D is unclear. The CDR3 spans 12 residues. The ends were cut back, 2 bases at V and 6 bases at J, with 10 bases in the middle. Germline V gene data show CDR1 as GTSNPN and CDR2 as SVGIG (reference sequence). This CDR3 reads CAWSLLSPEAFF. In nucleotides, the CDR3 is TGTGCCTGGAGTCTCCTCAGTCCTGAAGCTTTCTTT.

The count of this clone is one. The chain's CDR3 is CASSLVSHSIGAFF. CDR3 DNA: TGTGCCAGCAGCTTGGTATCCCACTCAATAGGAGCTTTCTTT. The rearrangement uses TRBV5-6 and TRBJ1-1; D uncertain. Germline V CDR1 and CDR2: SGHDT, YYEEEE. V lost 0 bases and J 10 bases, leaving 16 bases between the germline ends. The CDR3 is 14 residues long.

This clone has just a few counts. V gene TRBV7-8 combines with J gene TRBJ1-2; D unclear. This CDR3 contains 13 residues. Per the germline V gene, CDR1 is SGHVS and CDR2 is FQNEAQ. V lost 5 bases and J 4 bases, leaving 11 bases between the germline ends. The CDR3 coding sequence is TGTGCCAGCAGCGCACCCCCGCCCTATGGCTACACCTTC. Translating it yields CASSAPPPYGYTF.

This clone was recorded a few times. This chain connects TRBV11-2 to TRBJ1-2, with D unclear. The germline V and J ends were trimmed by 5 bases and 0 bases, with 7 bases remaining between them. Germline CDR1 and CDR2: SGHAT and FQNNGV. The CDR3 is 13 amino acids. The CDR3 loop is CASSLVTNYGYTF. Written as DNA, the CDR3 is TGTGCCAGCAGCCTCGTGACTAACTATGGCTACACCTTC.